This T cell receptor (beta chain) was obtained from a study of blood T cell repertoires in COVID-19. Only in-frame clones appear in the TCRdb table, and some are missing; sequencing was by immunoSEQ multiplex PCR. The sample comprises 150,000 to 200,000 clones, about nine tenths of which are singletons, and roughly 11% rests with the top ten. This CDR3 spans 16 amino acids. In germline, CDR1 is SGHNT, CDR2 YYREEE (reference sequence). With 3 bases clipped from V and 2 bases from J, the junction kept 6 bases outside the gene matches. The sequence came from a woman between 55 and 75 years old with COVID-19, enrolled during active disease. The V and J genes are TRBV5-4 and TRBJ2-1; TRBD2 aligns across 9 bases. The sequenced sample was peripheral blood. CDR3 coding DNA: TGTGCCAGCAGCTCTCAGACTAGCGGAACCTACAATGAGCAGTTCTTC. Encoded protein: CASSSQTSGTYNEQFF.